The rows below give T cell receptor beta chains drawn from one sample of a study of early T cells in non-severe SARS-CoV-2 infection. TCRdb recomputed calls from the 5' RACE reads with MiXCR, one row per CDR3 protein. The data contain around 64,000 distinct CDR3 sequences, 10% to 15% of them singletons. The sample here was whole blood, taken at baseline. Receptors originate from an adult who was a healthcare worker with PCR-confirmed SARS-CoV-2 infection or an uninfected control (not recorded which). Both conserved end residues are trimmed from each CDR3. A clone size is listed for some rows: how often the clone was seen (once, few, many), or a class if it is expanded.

CDR3aa: ASSSQSGMWDTGELF
v_gene: TRBV7-6
j_gene: TRBJ2-2
abundance: many

CDR3aa: ASSDFRDFSYNEQF
v_gene: TRBV10-2
j_gene: TRBJ2-1
abundance: NA

CDR3aa: ATSSVTGELF
v_gene: TRBV15
j_gene: TRBJ2-2
abundance: many

CDR3aa: ASSTGLANTGELF
v_gene: TRBV27
j_gene: TRBJ2-2
abundance: few

CDR3aa: ASSLRQDGELF
v_gene: TRBV7-7
j_gene: TRBJ2-2
abundance: NA

CDR3aa: ASSLGAGTVTSYNEQF
v_gene: TRBV7-9
j_gene: TRBJ2-1
abundance: once

CDR3aa: AIPGSGGAGSYNEQF
v_gene: TRBV10-3
j_gene: TRBJ2-1
abundance: many

CDR3aa: ASSLAQGTGRTTGELF
v_gene: TRBV7-9
j_gene: TRBJ2-2
abundance: NA

CDR3aa: ASSVSTGIHEQY
v_gene: TRBV9
j_gene: TRBJ2-7
abundance: NA

CDR3aa: AWSEQYEQY
v_gene: TRBV30
j_gene: TRBJ2-7
abundance: few

CDR3aa: ASSLWTGGVTGELF
v_gene: TRBV7-9
j_gene: TRBJ2-2
abundance: NA

CDR3aa: ASSSGEGYT
v_gene: TRBV6-5
j_gene: TRBJ1-2
abundance: few

CDR3aa: AWSVAGGYEQY
v_gene: TRBV30
j_gene: TRBJ2-7
abundance: many

CDR3aa: ASRGTFNQPQH
v_gene: TRBV2
j_gene: TRBJ1-5
abundance: few

CDR3aa: ASTPGGSYEQY
v_gene: TRBV6-1
j_gene: TRBJ2-7
abundance: many

CDR3aa: ASHGSGNTIY
v_gene: TRBV2
j_gene: TRBJ1-3
abundance: many

CDR3aa: ASSYSRDTEAF
v_gene: TRBV6-5
j_gene: TRBJ1-1
abundance: NA

CDR3aa: ASMGSRVGEETQY
v_gene: TRBV19
j_gene: TRBJ2-5
abundance: NA

CDR3aa: ASSESGGSYNEQF
v_gene: TRBV6-4
j_gene: TRBJ2-1
abundance: many

CDR3aa: ASSYSGTSSYNSPLH
v_gene: TRBV6-5
j_gene: TRBJ1-6
abundance: many

CDR3aa: ASSLWGQETQY
v_gene: TRBV27
j_gene: TRBJ2-5
abundance: few

CDR3aa: ASSIDGTDYGYT
v_gene: TRBV5-5
j_gene: TRBJ1-2
abundance: many

CDR3aa: ASSVGRYPGEQY
v_gene: TRBV27
j_gene: TRBJ2-7
abundance: few

CDR3aa: ASSQDWAGREQF
v_gene: TRBV3-1
j_gene: TRBJ2-1
abundance: few